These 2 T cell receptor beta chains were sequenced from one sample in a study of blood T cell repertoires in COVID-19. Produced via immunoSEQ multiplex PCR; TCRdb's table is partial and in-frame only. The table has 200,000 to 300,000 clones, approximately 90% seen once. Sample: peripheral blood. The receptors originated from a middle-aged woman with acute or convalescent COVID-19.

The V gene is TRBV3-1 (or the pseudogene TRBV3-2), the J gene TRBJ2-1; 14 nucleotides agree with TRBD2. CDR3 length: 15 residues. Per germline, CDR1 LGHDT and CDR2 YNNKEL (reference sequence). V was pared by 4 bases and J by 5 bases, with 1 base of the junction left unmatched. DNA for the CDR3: TGTGCCAGCAGCCGACTAGCGGGGGGGGACAATGAGCAGTTCTTC. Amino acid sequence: CASSRLAGGDNEQFF.

Here the CDR3 reads CASTRGTNTGELFF. Here the CDR3 DNA reads TGTGCCAGCACGAGGGGGACGAACACCGGGGAGCTGTTTTTT. The chain uses TRBV3-1 (or the pseudogene TRBV3-2) and TRBJ2-2, with D perhaps TRBD1 (6 bases). Germline lookup yields CDR1 LGHDT and CDR2 YNNKEL (reference sequence). The V gene lost 7 bases and the J gene lost 0 bases, with 9 bases spanning the gap. This CDR3 region has 14 residues.